Presented here are 11 T cell receptor beta chains from one specimen sequenced in a study of blood T cell repertoires in COVID-19 (dated by TCRdb to 2019 to 2021). Library creation used the immunoSEQ multiplex PCR assay. As stored in TCRdb, this immuneACCESS dataset retains in-frame rearrangements with V and J assigned. A fraction of the clones does not appear; measured against another copy, unresolved V genes explain less than half of the discrepancy, and the remainder lacks a known reason. In all, the sample holds 250,000 to 400,000 clones, and roughly 88% of those were seen once. The ten top clones hold 1.5% to 2% of the sample. Input material: peripheral blood. The receptor source for this set is a woman younger than 45 with COVID-19, enrolled during active disease.

The chain carries TRBV3-1 (or the pseudogene TRBV3-2) and TRBJ2-1; D perhaps matches TRBD1 (6 bases). This CDR3 region has 14 residues. The germline V gene has CDR1 LGHDT and CDR2 YNNKEL (reference sequence). V was trimmed by 1 base and J by 5 bases, leaving 9 bases between them. This CDR3 is CASSQAAGDNEQFF. In DNA form, the CDR3 reads TGTGCCAGCAGCCAAGCGGCAGGGGACAATGAGCAGTTCTTC.

The V gene is TRBV10-2, the J gene TRBJ1-1; 7 nucleotides match TRBD1. CDR1 WSHSY and CDR2 SAAADI come from the germline V gene. The V gene end was trimmed by 8 bases and the J gene end by 6 bases; junction bases not matched to a gene: 6. This CDR3 is 12 amino acids long. The CDR3 nucleotides read TGCGCCAGCCACAGGGGCGAGGCTGAAGCTTTCTTT. As protein: CASHRGEAEAFF.

The V and J genes are TRBV7-2 and TRBJ2-3, with TRBD2 identical over 10 bases. The CDR3 extends over 16 amino acids. Germline V gene data show CDR1 as SGHTA and CDR2 as FQGNSA. V lost 2 bases, J lost 4 bases, and 6 bases stayed unmatched. In DNA form, the CDR3 reads TGTGCCAGCAGCTTACAAGCGGGGGGGCCGGCAGATACGCAGTATTTT. Protein sequence: CASSLQAGGPADTQYF.

The chain links TRBV12-5 to TRBJ2-1, with 8 bases matching TRBD2. J lost 3 bases, V lost 2 bases, and 12 bases had no gene match. Germline-derived CDR1 and CDR2 are LGHNT and FRNRAP. This CDR3 comprises 18 residues. The chain's CDR3 is CASGLIYLGGGSYNEQFF. The CDR3 nucleotides read TGTGCTAGTGGTTTGATTTACCTGGGCGGGGGGAGCTACAATGAGCAGTTCTTC.

The V call is TRBV11-3, the J call TRBJ2-2; 8 positions agree with TRBD2. With 5 bases clipped from V and 4 bases from J, the junction kept 18 bases outside the gene matches. Germline loops: CDR1 SGHNT, CDR2 YENEEA. The CDR3 sequence is 19 residues long. CDR3 loop: CASSPPGGVAGKVTGELFF. The CDR3 bases are TGTGCCAGCAGCCCACCGGGGGGCGTAGCGGGGAAGGTCACCGGGGAGCTGTTTTTT. Supplemented by reference TRBV11-3 and TRBJ2-2, the full variable domain reads EAGVVQSPRYKIIEKKQPVAFWCNPISGHNTLYWYLQNLGQGPELLIRYENEEAVDDSQLPKDRFSAERLKGVDSTLKIQPAELGDSAVYLCASSPPGGVAGKVTGELFFGEGSRLTVL.

V gene TRBV24-1 combines with J gene TRBJ1-6; TRBD1 is a possible D gene (6 bases). Germline V gives CDR1 KGHDR, CDR2 SFDVKD. The V end lost 8 bases, the J end lost 5 bases, and 15 bases lay between the germline ends. The CDR3 has 15 amino acids. The CDR3 loop is CATTFTGIHNSPLHF. The CDR3, as DNA: TGTGCCACCACCTTCACAGGGATCCATAATTCACCCCTCCACTTT.

The V call is TRBV14, the J call TRBJ2-2; unclear D gene. Germline loops: CDR1 SGHDN, CDR2 FVKESK. This CDR3 contains 15 residues. Trimming took 0 bases from V and 6 from J, leaving 11 bases between them. The CDR3 reads CASSQDFPSAGELFF. As DNA, the CDR3 is TGTGCCAGCAGCCAAGATTTCCCGAGCGCCGGGGAGCTGTTTTTT.

This clone was detected once. The CDR3 loop reads CASSPVRGSNQPQHF. In DNA form, the CDR3 reads TGTGCCAGCAGTCCGGTGCGTGGTAGCAATCAGCCCCAGCATTTT. The V and J genes are TRBV6-5 and TRBJ1-5; no firm D call. V was cut by 5 bases and J by 0 bases, with 11 bases left in between. The CDR3 totals 15 residues. Germline CDR1 reads MNHEY; CDR2 reads SVGAGI.

The CDR3 region has the DNA TGTGCCAGCAGCCAAAGAGTCTCTGGGGCCAACGTCCTGACTTTC. It is translated as CASSQRVSGANVLTF. The gene calls are TRBV3-1 (or the pseudogene TRBV3-2) and TRBJ2-6; D not resolved. Per germline, CDR1 LGHDT and CDR2 YNNKEL (reference sequence). The CDR3 extends over 15 amino acids. V was shortened by 2 bases and J by 0 bases, with 5 bases between the two germline ends.

The V call is TRBV6-5, the J call TRBJ1-2; 7 nucleotides agree with TRBD1. The CDR3 sequence is 15 residues long. Germline lookup yields CDR1 MNHEY and CDR2 SVGAGI. The V gene end was trimmed by 11 bases and the J gene end by 4 bases; junction bases not matched to a gene: 16. The CDR3, as DNA: TGTGCCTCGAGCCCCTCCCCCGGGACAGCCTATGGCTACACCTTC. It codes for CASSPSPGTAYGYTF.

The chain uses TRBV6-6 and TRBJ2-1; D might be TRBD2 (6 bases). Per the germline V gene, CDR1 is MNHNY and CDR2 is SVGAGI (reference sequence). V lost 4 bases to trimming and J lost 6 bases, with 10 bases between them. This CDR3 has 13 amino acids. The CDR3 region is CASSWSGSNEQFF. In DNA, the CDR3 is TGTGCCAGCAGTTGGAGCGGGTCCAATGAGCAGTTCTTC.